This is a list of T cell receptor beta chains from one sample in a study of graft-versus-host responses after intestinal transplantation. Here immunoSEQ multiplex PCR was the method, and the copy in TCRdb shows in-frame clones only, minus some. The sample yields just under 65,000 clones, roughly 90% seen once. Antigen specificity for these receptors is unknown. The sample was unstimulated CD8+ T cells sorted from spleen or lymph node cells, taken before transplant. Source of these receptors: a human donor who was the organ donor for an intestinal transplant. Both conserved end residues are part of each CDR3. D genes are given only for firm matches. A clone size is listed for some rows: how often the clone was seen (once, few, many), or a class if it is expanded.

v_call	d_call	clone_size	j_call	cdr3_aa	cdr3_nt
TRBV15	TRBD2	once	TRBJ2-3	CATSRDLTSGMSTDTQYF	TGTGCCACCAGCAGAGATCTTACTAGCGGGATGAGCACAGATACGCAGTATTTT
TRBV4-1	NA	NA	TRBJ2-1	CASSQVSGPNNEQFF	TGCGCCAGCAGCCAAGTTAGCGGCCCCAACAATGAGCAGTTCTTC
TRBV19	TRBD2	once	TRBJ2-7	CASGTGLAGTGEQYF	TGTGCCAGCGGCACCGGACTAGCCGGAACCGGCGAGCAGTACTTC
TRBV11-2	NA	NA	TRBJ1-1	CASSLGPGVGEAFF	TGTGCCAGCAGCTTAGGTCCAGGGGTTGGTGAAGCTTTCTTT
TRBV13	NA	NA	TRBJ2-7	CASRGGGTYEQYF	TGTGCCAGCCGTGGTGGCGGGACCTACGAGCAGTACTTC
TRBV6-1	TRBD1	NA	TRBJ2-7	CASTEGTGIWGEQYF	TGTGCCAGCACCGAAGGGACAGGGATCTGGGGCGAGCAGTACTTC
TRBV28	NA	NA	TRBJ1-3	CASSRSREVGNTIYF	TGTGCCAGCAGTCGGTCCAGGGAGGTTGGAAACACCATATATTTT
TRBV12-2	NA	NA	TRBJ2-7	CASRPLKRTSGRRSSYEQYF	TGTGCAAGTCGCCCATTAAAGAGGACTAGCGGGAGGAGGAGCTCCTACGAGCAGTACTTC
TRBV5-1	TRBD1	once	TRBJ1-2	CASSLTGTDGYTF	TGCGCCAGCAGTTTGACAGGGACAGATGGCTACACCTTC
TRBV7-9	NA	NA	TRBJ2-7	CASSFGGSYEQYF	TGTGCCAGCAGCTTTGGCGGTTCCTACGAGCAGTACTTC
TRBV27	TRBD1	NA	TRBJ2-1	CASSLSRGREQFF	TGTGCCAGCAGTTTATCCAGGGGGCGAGAGCAGTTCTTC
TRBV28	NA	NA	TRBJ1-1	CATSVWGHVITEAFF	TGTGCCACCTCAGTTTGGGGGCACGTCATCACTGAAGCTTTCTTT